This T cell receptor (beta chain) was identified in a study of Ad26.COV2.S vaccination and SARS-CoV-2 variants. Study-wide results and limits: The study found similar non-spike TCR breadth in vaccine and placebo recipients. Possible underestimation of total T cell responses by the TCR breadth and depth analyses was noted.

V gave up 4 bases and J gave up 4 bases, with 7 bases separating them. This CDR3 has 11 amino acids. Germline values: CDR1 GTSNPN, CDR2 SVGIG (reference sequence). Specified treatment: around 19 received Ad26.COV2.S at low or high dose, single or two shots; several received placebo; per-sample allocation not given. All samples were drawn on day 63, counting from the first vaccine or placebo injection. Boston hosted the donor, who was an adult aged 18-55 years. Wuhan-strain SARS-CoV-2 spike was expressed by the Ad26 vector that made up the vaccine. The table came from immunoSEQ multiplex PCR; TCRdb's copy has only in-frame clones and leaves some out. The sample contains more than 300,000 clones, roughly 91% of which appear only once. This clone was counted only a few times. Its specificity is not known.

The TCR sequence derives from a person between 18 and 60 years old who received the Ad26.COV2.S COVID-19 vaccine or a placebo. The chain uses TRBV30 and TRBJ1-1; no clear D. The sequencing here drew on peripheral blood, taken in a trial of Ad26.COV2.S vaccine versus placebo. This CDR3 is CAWIPGTEAFF. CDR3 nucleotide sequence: TGTGCCTGGATTCCGGGCACTGAAGCTTTCTTT.